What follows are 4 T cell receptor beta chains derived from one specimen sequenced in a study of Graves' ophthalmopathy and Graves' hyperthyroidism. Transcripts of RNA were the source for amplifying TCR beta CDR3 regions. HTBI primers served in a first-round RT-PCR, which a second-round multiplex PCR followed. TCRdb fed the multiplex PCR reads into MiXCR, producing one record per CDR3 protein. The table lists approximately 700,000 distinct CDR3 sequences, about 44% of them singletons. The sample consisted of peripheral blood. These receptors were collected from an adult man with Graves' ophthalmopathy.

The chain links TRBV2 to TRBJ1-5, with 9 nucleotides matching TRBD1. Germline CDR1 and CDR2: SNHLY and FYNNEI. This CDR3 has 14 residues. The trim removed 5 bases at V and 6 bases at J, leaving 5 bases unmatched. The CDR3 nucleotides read TGTGCCAGCAGTCGGACAGGGGCATCTCAGCCCCAGCATTTT. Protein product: CASSRTGASQPQHF.

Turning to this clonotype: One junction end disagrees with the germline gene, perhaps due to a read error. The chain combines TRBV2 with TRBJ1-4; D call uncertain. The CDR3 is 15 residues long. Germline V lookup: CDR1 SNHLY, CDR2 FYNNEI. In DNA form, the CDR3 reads TGCGCCAGCAGCCAAGAGTTCATCCGGAATGAAAAACTGTTTTTT. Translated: CASSQEFIRNEKLFF.

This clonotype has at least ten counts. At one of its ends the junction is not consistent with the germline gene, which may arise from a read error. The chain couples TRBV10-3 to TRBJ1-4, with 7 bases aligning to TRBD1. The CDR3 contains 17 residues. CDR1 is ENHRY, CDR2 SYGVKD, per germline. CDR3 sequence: CASSYPGQQATNEKLFF. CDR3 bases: TGTGCCAGCAGTTACCCGGGACAGCAAGCAACTAATGAAAAACTGTTTTTT.

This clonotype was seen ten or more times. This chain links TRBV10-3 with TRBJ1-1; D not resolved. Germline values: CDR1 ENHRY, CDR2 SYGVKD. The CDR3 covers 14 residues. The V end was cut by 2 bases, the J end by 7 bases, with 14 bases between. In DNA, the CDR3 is TGTGCCATCAGTGAGGGCCGTAGAGCGCTTGAAGCTTTCTTT. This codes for CAISEGRRALEAFF.